The rows below give T cell receptor beta chains drawn from one sample of a study of cytomegalovirus exposure and HLA in healthy donors. TCRdb's table, derived via immunoSEQ multiplex PCR, lists solely in-frame clones and lacks some. This listing includes some 150,000 clones. Sequencing input: PBMCs. All receptors derive from a man in his forties in good health and CMV-seronegative. The CDR3 runs from the conserved cysteine through the conserved F or W. The D gene is left open where the match is weak.

>NA|TRBV19|12|TRBJ2-5
CASSISGETQYF
TGTGCCAGTAGTATCTCGGGAGAGACCCAGTACTTC
>NA|TRBV19|16|TRBJ1-1
CASSMAEGGRDTEAFF
TGTGCCAGTAGTATGGCTGAGGGGGGGAGGGACACTGAAGCTTTCTTT
>NA|TRBV9|16|TRBJ1-2
CASSVDPGTATYGYTF
TGTGCCAGCAGCGTAGATCCCGGGACTGCCACCTATGGCTACACCTTC
>NA|TRBV4-2|16|TRBJ2-1
CASSQDHGSSYNEQFF
TGTGCCAGCAGCCAAGATCACGGGAGCTCCTACAATGAGCAGTTCTTC
>NA|TRBV18|14|TRBJ1-2
CASSPPGRLSGYTF
TGTGCCAGCTCACCACCAGGGAGGCTCTCTGGCTACACCTTC
>TRBD1|TRBV5-6|19|TRBJ1-5
CASSLLRDSYSYSNQPQHF
TGTGCCAGCAGCTTGCTCCGGGACAGTTACTCTTATAGCAATCAGCCCCAGCATTTT
>TRBD1|TRBV10-3|12|TRBJ2-2
CAGWTGDGELFF
TGTGCCGGTTGGACAGGGGACGGGGAGCTGTTTTTT
>NA|TRBV6-5|13|TRBJ1-1
CASSKLRWTEAFF
TGTGCCAGCAGCAAACTTCGGTGGACTGAAGCTTTCTTT
>TRBD1|TRBV28|18|TRBJ1-2
CASSPGTGVAAPTYGYTF
TGTGCCAGCAGTCCTGGAACAGGGGTGGCCGCGCCTACTTATGGCTACACCTTC
>TRBD1|TRBV2|13|TRBJ1-4
CASSKGQTEKLFF
TGTGCCAGCAGCAAGGGACAGACTGAAAAACTGTTTTTT
>TRBD2|TRBV14|17|TRBJ2-5
CASSQDHGTTGLETQYF
TGTGCCAGCAGCCAAGATCACGGGACTACAGGCTTAGAGACCCAGTACTTC
>NA|TRBV27|13|TRBJ1-4
CASSLVGGEKLFF
TGTGCCAGCAGCCTAGTGGGGGGTGAAAAACTGTTTTTT
>TRBD1|TRBV14|14|TRBJ1-2
CASSQRDTGEGYTF
TGTGCCAGCAGCCAAAGGGACACAGGGGAAGGCTACACCTTC
>NA|TRBV18|17|TRBJ1-2
CASSHEPGQLHNYGYTF
TGTGCCAGCTCACACGAACCCGGACAGTTGCATAACTATGGCTACACCTTC
>NA|TRBV19|14|TRBJ1-6
CASHSGDGDSPLHF
TGTGCCAGCCATTCAGGGGATGGTGATTCACCCCTCCACTTT
>NA|TRBV7-2|14|TRBJ2-7
CASSLELTVYEQYF
TGTGCCAGCAGCTTAGAACTCACTGTTTACGAGCAGTACTTC
>NA|TRBV12-5|13|TRBJ1-5
CASGLIGDQPQHF
TGTGCTAGTGGTTTGATAGGGGATCAGCCCCAGCATTTT
>TRBD1|TRBV19|15|TRBJ2-7
CASSFAGTGAYEQYF
TGTGCCAGTAGTTTCGCCGGGACAGGGGCCTACGAGCAGTACTTC
>TRBD1|TRBV20-1|11|TRBJ1-2
CSRTGDYGYTF
TGCAGTAGGACAGGCGACTATGGCTACACCTTC
>NA|TRBV7-8|16|TRBJ2-7
CASSLAPSAASYEQYF
TGTGCCAGCAGCTTAGCGCCATCGGCGGCCTCCTACGAGCAGTACTTC
>TRBD2|TRBV6-1|15|TRBJ2-3
CASSMTSGGADTQYF
TGTGCCAGCAGCATGACTAGCGGGGGGGCCGATACGCAGTATTTT
>TRBD1|TRBV7-7|15|TRBJ2-5
CASSLGQGDQETQYF
TGTGCCAGCAGCCTGGGACAGGGGGACCAAGAGACCCAGTACTTC
>TRBD2|TRBV19|14|TRBJ2-3
CASSSSGITDTQYF
TGTGCCAGTAGCTCTAGCGGTATTACAGATACGCAGTATTTT
>NA|TRBV9|15|TRBJ1-6
CASSVGSGSNSPLHF
TGTGCCAGCAGCGTAGGATCGGGGTCTAATTCACCCCTCCACTTT
>NA|TRBV9|20|TRBJ2-3
CASSVRMGGAGAPHFDTQYF
TGTGCCAGCAGCGTAAGGATGGGGGGAGCCGGGGCTCCTCATTTCGATACGCAGTATTTT
>TRBD2|TRBV11-2|15|TRBJ2-5
CASTLGLSGVETQYF
TGTGCCAGCACCCTGGGACTATCCGGGGTCGAGACCCAGTACTTC
>TRBD1|TRBV5-1|14|TRBJ2-7
CASTPGQGTYEQYF
TGCGCCAGCACCCCGGGACAGGGTACCTACGAGCAGTACTTC
>NA|TRBV29-1|13|TRBJ2-3
CSVDEGGTDTQYF
TGCAGCGTCGACGAAGGAGGCACAGATACGCAGTATTTT
>TRBD2|TRBV11-2|14|TRBJ2-1
CASRNAGGRNEQFF
TGTGCCAGCAGAAATGCGGGGGGGCGTAATGAGCAGTTCTTC
>TRBD1|TRBV15|16|TRBJ2-7
CATSRDTLGQGYEQYF
TGTGCCACCAGCAGAGATACTTTAGGACAGGGGTACGAGCAGTACTTC
>NA|TRBV5-4|15|TRBJ2-2
CASSRSGSATGELFF
TGTGCCAGCAGCCGAAGCGGGTCGGCCACCGGGGAGCTGTTTTTT
>NA|TRBV4-1|15|TRBJ2-3
CASSQGSSQADTQYF
TGCGCCAGCAGCCAAGGTTCTAGCCAGGCAGATACGCAGTATTTT
>NA|TRBV5-1|14|TRBJ2-5
CASSPYFRVETQYF
TGCGCCAGCAGCCCCTATTTCAGGGTAGAGACCCAGTACTTC
>NA|TRBV6-1|14|TRBJ1-1
CASSGKTVNTEAFF
TGTGCCAGCAGTGGAAAAACAGTGAACACTGAAGCTTTCTTT
>NA|TRBV6-5|16|TRBJ1-6
CASSYLQGKGNSPLHF
TGTGCCAGCAGTTACTTGCAGGGGAAGGGTAATTCACCCCTCCACTTT
>TRBD2|TRBV11-2|16|TRBJ2-7
CASSLGVSGASYEQYF
TGTGCCAGCAGCTTAGGGGTTAGCGGGGCCTCCTACGAGCAGTACTTC
>TRBD1|TRBV5-6|14|TRBJ1-5
CASSWGQGNQPQHF
TGTGCCAGCAGCTGGGGACAGGGCAATCAGCCCCAGCATTTT
>NA|TRBV10-3|14|TRBJ1-2
CAISDGQGKYGYTF
TGTGCCATCAGTGACGGCCAGGGCAAGTATGGCTACACCTTC
>TRBD1|TRBV7-3|18|TRBJ1-4
CASTPQDRSHEGNEKLFF
TGTGCCAGCACCCCCCAGGACAGGTCTCATGAGGGTAATGAAAAACTGTTTTTT
>TRBD2|TRBV4-3|16|TRBJ2-1
CASSQVSSGGANEQFF
TGCGCCAGCAGCCAAGTATCTAGCGGGGGGGCAAATGAGCAGTTCTTC
>NA|TRBV5-1|14|TRBJ2-1
CASSLLQGANEQFF
TGCGCCAGCAGCTTGCTTCAGGGTGCAAATGAGCAGTTCTTC
>NA|TRBV27|14|TRBJ1-1
CASSLKGFYTEAFF
TGTGCCAGCAGTTTGAAGGGGTTTTACACTGAAGCTTTCTTT
>NA|TRBV27|16|TRBJ2-1
CASSTDRKSSYNEQFF
TGTGCCAGCAGTACTGACAGAAAAAGCTCCTACAATGAGCAGTTCTTC
>NA|TRBV4-3|14|TRBJ2-7
CASSQDQRAYEQYF
TGCGCCAGCAGCCAAGATCAGAGGGCGTACGAGCAGTACTTC
>NA|TRBV7-6|15|TRBJ2-7
CASSLIARGPYEQYF
TGTGCCAGCAGCTTAATAGCCCGGGGTCCCTACGAGCAGTACTTC
>TRBD2|TRBV4-2|15|TRBJ2-7
CASSQENGGAYEQYF
TGTGCCAGCAGCCAAGAGAACGGGGGGGCCTACGAGCAGTACTTC
>TRBD1|TRBV28|15|TRBJ1-2
CASSFKGANDYGYTF
TGTGCCAGCAGTTTTAAGGGGGCGAACGACTATGGCTACACCTTC
>NA|TRBV7-8|14|TRBJ1-2
CASSRSRQVYGYTF
TGTGCCAGCAGCCGTTCGCGACAGGTCTATGGCTACACCTTC
>TRBD1|TRBV19|15|TRBJ1-5
CASAPRDRENQPQHF
TGTGCCAGTGCCCCCCGGGACAGGGAGAATCAGCCCCAGCATTTT
>TRBD1|TRBV9|15|TRBJ1-2
CASSAWDRANYGYTF
TGTGCCAGCAGCGCTTGGGACAGGGCTAACTATGGCTACACCTTC
>TRBD1|TRBV15|16|TRBJ1-4
CATSAAGGQRNEKLFF
TGTGCCACCAGCGCCGCAGGGGGACAGCGGAATGAAAAACTGTTTTTT
>NA|TRBV19|15|TRBJ2-3
CATRDPGQITDTQYF
TGTGCCACTAGAGACCCCGGACAGATTACAGATACGCAGTATTTT
>NA|TRBV6-4|13|TRBJ2-2
CASSVQPGSKLFF
TGTGCCAGCAGTGTTCAGCCGGGAAGTAAGCTGTTTTTT
>NA|TRBV6-1|15|TRBJ1-2
CASSGKSRGNYGYTF
TGTGCCAGCAGTGGAAAAAGCAGGGGAAACTATGGCTACACCTTC